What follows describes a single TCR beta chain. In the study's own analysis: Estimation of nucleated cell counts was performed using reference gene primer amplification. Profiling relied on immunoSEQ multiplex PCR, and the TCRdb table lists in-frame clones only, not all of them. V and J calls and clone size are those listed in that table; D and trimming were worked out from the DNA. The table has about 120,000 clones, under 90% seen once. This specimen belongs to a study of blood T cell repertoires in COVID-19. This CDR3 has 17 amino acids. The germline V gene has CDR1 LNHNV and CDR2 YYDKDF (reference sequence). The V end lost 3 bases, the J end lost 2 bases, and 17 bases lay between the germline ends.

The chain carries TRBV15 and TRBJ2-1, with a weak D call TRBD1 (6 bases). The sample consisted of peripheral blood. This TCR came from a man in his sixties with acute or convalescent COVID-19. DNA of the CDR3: TGTGCCACCAGCAGGACCTGGGACATCGGGACCTACAATGAGCAGTTCTTC. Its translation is CATSRTWDIGTYNEQFF.